This TCR beta chain was profiled in a study of shared clonotypes between healthy human individuals. For this clone: In the same sample, other DNA sequences code for this CDR3.

Clones were read by immunoSEQ multiplex PCR, and TCRdb kept only the in-frame ones, dropping some. The table includes more than 2 million clones, roughly 95% detected once. Germline loops: CDR1 SGHTA, CDR2 FQGNSA. Trimming pared 1 base from V and 1 base from J, leaving 7 bases between. The CDR3 consists of 14 residues. The chain employs TRBV7-2 and TRBJ1-1, with TRBD1 as a possible D gene (5 bases). The source material was naive CD4+ T cells sorted from blood. Subset described: CD45RA+ positively selected. The receptor was isolated from a man between 18 and 29 years old in good health. CDR3 DNA sequence: TGTGCCAGCAGCTTAGGGGGCCCGAACACTGAAGCTTTCTTT. It is translated as CASSLGGPNTEAFF.